The T cell receptor beta chain under discussion was sequenced for a study of T-cell reconstitution after alpha-beta-depleted transplantation in children. This sample's TCRbeta library carried unique molecular identifier barcodes. TCRdb reprocessed the PCR reads with MiXCR, giving one entry per CDR3 protein. The data hold hundreds of thousands of distinct CDR3 sequences, with about 17% observed a single time. The germline CDR1 and CDR2 sequences are LNHDA and SQIVND (reference sequence). The germline V and J ends were trimmed by 3 bases and 6 bases, with 9 bases remaining between them. This CDR3 spans 13 amino acids.

This sequence was found in a human donor who donated a stem cell graft to a child with acute lymphoblastic leukemia. The V and J genes are TRBV19 and TRBJ2-1; D gene ambiguous. The material was PBMCs from the stem cell graft donor, obtained from the stem cell graft. CDR3 amino acids: CASSIEGFNEQFF. As DNA, the CDR3 is TGTGCCAGTAGTATCGAAGGGTTCAATGAGCAGTTCTTC.